Described below is a single TCR beta chain sequence and its context. Per the original data handling: Estimates of nucleated cell counts were drawn from the amplification of reference gene primers. Using immunoSEQ multiplex PCR, the repertoire was profiled, and TCRdb retains in-frame clones only, with some absent. The DNA was the basis for D and trimming; V, J and clone size are from that table. Here the sample spans fewer than 250,000 clones, just under 85% being singletons. This entry is derived from a study of blood T cell repertoires in COVID-19. Looking at the study overall: Samples representing acute and convalescent COVID-19 were sourced from the United States, Italy and Spain. The cDNA or gDNA used as material had been derived from T cells, B-cell-depleted T cells, or PBMCs.

The J segment lost 3 bases and the V segment lost 0 bases, leaving 2 bases of the junction unmatched. Germline lookup yields CDR1 SGHRS and CDR2 YFSETQ. This CDR3 is built from 15 residues. Sequencing was done on a sample of peripheral blood. The chain carries TRBV5-1 and TRBJ2-1; 8 bases fit TRBD2. The sequence came from a woman between 65 and 79 years old with active or convalescent COVID-19. The CDR3 loop reads CASSLAGGNYNEQFF. For the CDR3, the DNA is TGCGCCAGCAGCTTGGCGGGAGGGAACTACAATGAGCAGTTCTTC.